This entry is about one T cell receptor beta chain. This entry belongs to a study of blood T cell repertoires in COVID-19. Per germline, CDR1 SNHLY and CDR2 FYNNEI. The CDR3 is 18 amino acids. V was clipped by 4 bases and J by 3 bases; unmatched bases: 13. Data came from immunoSEQ multiplex PCR; TCRdb stores just in-frame clones and leaves some out. This sample carries 200,000 to 250,000 clones, roughly 84% of them seen once, and the ten largest clones take roughly a sixth. While infection was still active, Seattle patients were enrolled and then followed longitudinally. The sequenced sample was peripheral blood. This clonotype was sampled from a man aged 50-59 years with COVID-19, enrolled during active disease. The rearrangement links TRBV2 to TRBJ1-1, with 11 bases identical to TRBD1. CDR3 residues: CASSAMGQGEKVYTEAFF. The CDR3, as DNA: TGTGCCAGCAGTGCAATGGGACAGGGGGAAAAGGTGTACACTGAAGCTTTCTTT.